The 25 T cell receptor beta chains listed next were all sequenced from one sample in a study of blood T cell repertoires in COVID-19. Here immunoSEQ multiplex PCR was the method, and the copy in TCRdb shows in-frame clones only, minus some. The table lists 300,000 to 350,000 clones, approximately 91% of them singletons. The sample comprised PBMCs or T cells enriched from blood (not recorded which). Receptors originate from a woman aged 30 to 39 who had been exposed to COVID-19.

This clone appeared once. The chain combines TRBV3-1 (or the pseudogene TRBV3-2) with TRBJ2-3; 11 bases agree with TRBD2. Germline V gene sequence: CDR1 LGHDT, CDR2 YNNKEL (reference sequence). Trimming took 4 bases from V and 4 from J; bases not matched to a gene: 4. CDR3 length equals 15 residues. DNA of the CDR3: TGTGCCAGCAGCCGCACTAGCGGGAGTTCAGATACGCAGTATTTT. As protein: CASSRTSGSSDTQYF.

V and J are TRBV18 and TRBJ2-5, with 8 bases identical to TRBD1. V lost 6 bases, J lost 5 bases, and 8 bases stayed unmatched. Germline V lookup: CDR1 KGHSH, CDR2 LQKENI. The CDR3 spans 14 residues. The CDR3 sequence is CASSPGQGRETQYF. The CDR3 bases are TGTGCCAGCTCGCCTGGACAGGGTCGGGAGACCCAGTACTTC.

This chain joins TRBV24-1 and TRBJ1-5, with 8 bases that match TRBD1. Trimming at V came to 4 bases and at J to 6 bases, leaving 10 bases not matched to a gene. The germline V gene has CDR1 KGHDR and CDR2 SFDVKD. This CDR3 has 16 residues. This CDR3 is CATSDTGQVDGQPQHF. The CDR3 coding sequence is TGTGCCACCAGTGACACGGGACAGGTGGATGGTCAGCCCCAGCATTTT.

The V call is TRBV28, the J call TRBJ2-7; 14 nucleotides match TRBD2. Trimming removed 6 bases from V and 0 bases from J; junction bases left unmatched: 19. CDR1 is MDHEN and CDR2 is SYDVKM in the germline V gene. The CDR3 is made up of 21 amino acids. The CDR3 coding sequence is TGTGCCAGCAGCCGAGGCCAAATTCATACGGGACTAGCGGGAGTCTCCTACGAGCAGTACTTC. Encoded protein: CASSRGQIHTGLAGVSYEQYF.

The V and J genes are TRBV12-5 and TRBJ1-5; a weak D match, TRBD1 (5 bases). The CDR3 loop spans 19 amino acids. CDR1 and CDR2 from the germline V gene are LGHNT and FRNRAP. Trimming cost V 0 bases and J 0 bases, with 18 bases left between them. The CDR3 protein is CASGLVLTVGGYSNQPQHF. CDR3 DNA sequence: TGTGCTAGTGGTTTGGTCCTTACAGTCGGGGGTTATAGCAATCAGCCCCAGCATTTT.

The V call is TRBV28, the J call TRBJ2-7; 7 bases are shared with TRBD2. Germline trimming cut 6 bases from V and 2 bases from J; bases unmatched to any gene: 7. CDR1 is MDHEN, CDR2 SYDVKM, per germline. The CDR3 extends over 14 amino acids. The CDR3 spells CASSRGGGAYEQYF. For the CDR3, the DNA is TGTGCCAGCAGCCGCGGCGGGGGTGCCTACGAGCAGTACTTC.

The chain recombines TRBV6-5 with TRBJ1-5; 9 nucleotides agree with TRBD1. CDR3 length equals 16 residues. V lost 0 bases and J lost 3; bases outside the gene matches: 3. Germline assignment: CDR1 MNHEY and CDR2 SVGAGI. CDR3 nucleotide sequence: TGTGCCAGCAGTTACTCAACAGGGGGCAACAATCAGCCCCAGCATTTT. It translates to CASSYSTGGNNQPQHF.

The chain has TRBV24-1 and TRBJ2-1, with TRBD2 matching over 9 bases. Germline values: CDR1 KGHDR, CDR2 SFDVKD. The CDR3 runs to 16 residues. J gave up 6 bases and V 3 bases, and 8 bases lay outside the gene matches. CDR3 residues: CATSDRGGRAVNEQFF. Here the CDR3 DNA reads TGTGCCACCAGTGATAGGGGCGGGAGGGCCGTCAATGAGCAGTTCTTC.

This chain joins TRBV28 and TRBJ2-7, with a tentative D call TRBD1 (5 bases). The germline V gene has CDR1 MDHEN and CDR2 SYDVKM. Trimming took 8 bases from V and 6 from J, leaving 20 bases between them. This CDR3 is built from 14 residues. The CDR3 sequence: CASRLQGWNGEQYF. CDR3 bases: TGTGCCAGCCGATTGCAGGGTTGGAATGGCGAGCAGTACTTC.

V is TRBV6-1 and J is TRBJ1-6; 9 bases agree with TRBD1. This CDR3 is 16 amino acids long. J was trimmed by 9 bases and V by 1 base; bases with no gene match: 7. Germline loops: CDR1 MNHNS, CDR2 SASEGT. The CDR3 region is CASSEGPGQGGSPLHF. For the CDR3, the DNA is TGTGCCAGCAGTGAAGGGCCGGGACAGGGTGGTTCACCCCTCCACTTT.

The V call is TRBV9, the J call TRBJ1-6, with D perhaps matching TRBD1 (6 bases). CDR1 SGDLS and CDR2 YYNGEE come from the germline V gene. V lost 2 bases to trimming and J lost 2 bases, with 11 bases between them. CDR3 length: 16 amino acids. The chain's CDR3 is CASSVQGQPYNSPLHF. CDR3 DNA sequence: TGTGCCAGCAGCGTTCAGGGACAACCCTATAATTCACCCCTCCACTTT.

This sequence joins TRBV29-1 and TRBJ1-2; D unresolved. V gave up 2 bases and J gave up 2 bases, with 12 bases separating them. CDR1 and CDR2 from the germline V gene are SQVTM and ANQGSEA. The CDR3 contains 14 residues. The CDR3 DNA sequence: TGCAGCGTTGAACTTTTAGCTAAAAACTATGGCTACACCTTC. Protein product: CSVELLAKNYGYTF.

The V gene is TRBV20-1, the J gene TRBJ2-7; TRBD2 matches 9 bases. Germline-derived CDR1 and CDR2 are DFQATT and SNEGSKA (reference sequence). This CDR3 contains 14 residues. With V trimmed by 3 bases and J by 6 bases, 9 bases remained unmatched. The CDR3 DNA reads TGCAGTGCTAGTAATAGCGGGAGACTCGGCGAGCAGTACTTC. This translates into CSASNSGRLGEQYF.

This clone was recorded many times. V gene TRBV6-5 combines with J gene TRBJ1-1; possible D gene TRBD1, 5 bases. Trimming cost V 10 bases and J 6 bases, with 24 bases left between them. The CDR3 consists of 15 residues. Germline CDR1 MNHEY, CDR2 SVGAGI. CDR3: CATRKGMLGAPEAFF. The CDR3 DNA sequence: TGTGCCACTAGAAAGGGGATGTTGGGCGCCCCTGAAGCTTTCTTT.

The chain joins TRBV16 to TRBJ1-2, with 7 bases matching TRBD1. The V gene end was trimmed by 2 bases and the J gene end by 6 bases; junction bases not matched to a gene: 9. This CDR3 has 15 residues. CDR1 and CDR2 (germline): KGHSY, FQNENV. The CDR3 region has the DNA TGTGCCAGCAGCCAAAATCCCGGGACAGAAAATGGCTACACCTTC. Its protein is CASSQNPGTENGYTF.

The chain couples TRBV14 to TRBJ2-1; 10 bases line up with TRBD1. The junction had 6 bases not matched to a gene; V was cut back by 1 base and J by 6 bases. This CDR3 contains 16 residues. The germline V gene has CDR1 SGHDN and CDR2 FVKESK. The CDR3 region has the DNA TGTGCCAGCAGCCAAGTCCGACAGGGGGCTTCCAATGAGCAGTTCTTC. Amino acids: CASSQVRQGASNEQFF.

V and J are TRBV6-1 and TRBJ1-4; D may be TRBD1 (6 bases). This CDR3 spans 16 amino acids. The germline gives CDR1 MNHNS, CDR2 SASEGT. V gave up 1 base and J gave up 3 bases, with 12 bases separating them. The CDR3 nucleotides read TGTGCCAGCAGTGAAGTGTGGGCAGGGGCTAATGAAAAACTGTTTTTT. This codes for CASSEVWAGANEKLFF.

This clone was observed a few times. The rearrangement links TRBV19 to TRBJ2-7; TRBD2 aligns across 9 bases. CDR1 and CDR2 from the germline V gene are LNHDA and SQIVND (reference sequence). The CDR3 contains 15 residues. Trimming removed 8 bases from V and 2 bases from J; junction bases left unmatched: 10. CDR3 loop: CASERVAGEPYEQYF. The CDR3 coding sequence is TGTGCCAGTGAGAGGGTAGCGGGAGAACCCTACGAGCAGTACTTC.

This clone came up once. This sequence joins TRBV29-1 and TRBJ1-1; a weak D match, TRBD1 (6 bases). This CDR3 has 15 amino acids. In germline, CDR1 is SQVTM, CDR2 ANQGSEA. The V end lost 4 bases, the J end lost 4 bases, and 19 bases lay between the germline ends. CDR3 DNA sequence: TGCAGCGTTGTGTTCGATACGGGACAAAGCACTGAAGCTTTCTTT. Protein: CSVVFDTGQSTEAFF.

The chain recombines TRBV6-5 with TRBJ2-1; a weak D match, TRBD1 (5 bases). With 7 bases removed from V and 5 bases from J, the gap between germline ends came to 6 bases. Germline assignment: CDR1 MNHEY and CDR2 SVGAGI. This CDR3 contains 11 residues. The CDR3 reads CASKQDNEQFF. In DNA form, the CDR3 reads TGTGCCAGCAAACAGGACAATGAGCAGTTCTTC.

The chain combines TRBV28 with TRBJ2-7, with 7 bases aligning to TRBD1. Germline values: CDR1 MDHEN, CDR2 SYDVKM. The ends lost 3 bases at V and 0 bases at J; junction bases unmatched: 2. The length of the CDR3 is 14 residues. DNA of the CDR3: TGTGCCAGCAGTTTGACAGGGTACTCCTACGAGCAGTACTTC. Amino acids: CASSLTGYSYEQYF.

The chain recombines TRBV9 with TRBJ1-2; 12 nucleotides align to TRBD1. The V gene's germline CDR1 is SGDLS and CDR2 YYNGEE. With 4 bases clipped from V and 5 bases from J, the junction kept 6 bases outside the gene matches. CDR3 length equals 15 residues. CDR3 bases: TGTGCCAGCAGCACAGGGACAGGGGGCCTATATGGCTACACCTTC. Translation gives CASSTGTGGLYGYTF. The full variable domain, in which reference TRBV9 and TRBJ1-2 provide the parts outside the CDR3, is DSGVTQTPKHLITATGQRVTLRCSPRSGDLSVYWYQQSLDQGLQFLIQYYNGEERAKGNILERFSAQQFPDLHSELNLSSLELGDSALYFCASSTGTGGLYGYTFGSGTRLTVV.

This clone was seen a handful of times. The chain is built from TRBV5-6 and TRBJ1-5; 8 bases match TRBD1. The length of the CDR3 is 14 residues. Germline V lookup: CDR1 SGHDT, CDR2 YYEEEE. V dropped 3 bases and J dropped 6; count of bases not matched to a gene: 5. CDR3 sequence (DNA): TGTGCCAGCAGCTCGTCAGGGGGCCCTCAGCCCCAGCATTTT. It codes for CASSSSGGPQPQHF.

The chain carries TRBV18 and TRBJ1-1; weak D call: TRBD1 (5 bases). Germline V gives CDR1 KGHSH, CDR2 LQKENI. The CDR3 loop spans 14 amino acids. V lost 1 base to trimming and J lost 1 base, with 7 bases between them. CDR3 loop: CASSPRTKNTEAFF. CDR3 coding DNA: TGTGCCAGCTCACCACGGACAAAGAACACTGAAGCTTTCTTT.

This sequence joins TRBV11-3 and TRBJ1-6; 8 bases line up with TRBD1. Germline-derived CDR1 and CDR2 are SGHNT and YENEEA. CDR3 length: 14 amino acids. V shed 6 bases, J shed 5 bases, and the junction held 3 bases outside the gene matches. CDR3 in DNA: TGTGCCAGCAGTCCGGGACAGGATAATTCACCCCTCCACTTT. Protein sequence: CASSPGQDNSPLHF.